Listed here are 21 T cell receptor beta chains from one sample, sequenced in a study of PD-1 blockade in classical Hodgkin lymphoma. Some clones are missing from TCRdb's copy, which holds only in-frame ones; the method was immunoSEQ multiplex PCR. Of roughly 100,000 clones in the sample, approximately 78% were seen once. Documented time point: cycle 4 day 1 (C4D1), after six to seven weeks of nivolumab. Each patient experienced a relapse that followed autologous stem cell transplantation, and brentuximab vedotin exposure varied. Sequenced here: peripheral blood mononuclear cells (PBMCs), sampled before the fourth cycle of nivolumab. The receptors come from a human donor with classical Hodgkin lymphoma.

The rearrangement links TRBV19 to TRBJ1-2, with 7 positions matching TRBD1. The CDR3 has 16 residues. The V segment lost 2 bases and the J segment 4 bases; nucleotides outside the gene matches: 10. Per the germline V gene, CDR1 is LNHDA and CDR2 is SQIVND (reference sequence). The CDR3 bases are TGTGCCAGTAGTATACAGAGTGGGACAGTTAGCTATGGCTACACCTTC. Protein product: CASSIQSGTVSYGYTF.

The chain has TRBV27 and TRBJ1-1; maybe TRBD1 (5 bases). The ends were cut back, 5 bases at V and 5 bases at J, with 15 bases in the middle. This CDR3 is built from 14 residues. In germline, CDR1 is MNHEY, CDR2 SMNVEV (reference sequence). The CDR3 sequence is CASSVFGARTEAFF. CDR3 nucleotides: TGTGCCAGCAGTGTATTTGGGGCGAGGACTGAAGCTTTCTTT.

This clone is a singleton in its sample. The rearrangement uses TRBV7-3 and TRBJ1-2, with D possibly matching TRBD1 (5 bases). There are 13 residues in the CDR3. The germline V gene encodes CDR1 SGHTA and CDR2 FQGTGA. V lost 2 bases and J 5 bases, leaving 9 bases between the germline ends. CDR3 amino acids: CASSLRGEYGYTF. The CDR3 bases are TGTGCCAGCAGCTTACGAGGGGAGTATGGCTACACCTTC.

The chain's CDR3 is CASSQGQSVSPLHF. CDR3 nucleotide sequence: TGTGCCAGCAGTCAGGGACAGTCGGTCTCTCCCCTCCACTTT. This sequence joins TRBV27 and TRBJ1-6; TRBD1 matches at 7 bases. CDR3 size: 14 residues. CDR1 MNHEY and CDR2 SMNVEV come from the germline V gene (reference sequence). The junction had 11 bases not matched to a gene; V was cut back by 5 bases and J by 13 bases.

This clone turned up a few times. V is TRBV6-1 and J is TRBJ1-2; possibly TRBD1 for D (5 bases). This CDR3 is 15 amino acids long. V lost 0 bases and J lost 4, with 12 bases in between. In germline, CDR1 is MNHNS, CDR2 SASEGT. CDR3 amino acids: CASSEAGDGPYGYTF. As DNA, the CDR3 is TGTGCCAGCAGTGAAGCCGGGGACGGACCCTATGGCTACACCTTC.

Turning to this clone: Other DNA sequences in the sample encode the same CDR3. V is TRBV28 and J is TRBJ1-1, with TRBD1 identical over 10 bases. V shed 2 bases and J 1 base; nucleotides not matched to a gene: 1. The germline V gene encodes CDR1 MDHEN and CDR2 SYDVKM. The CDR3 extends over 15 amino acids. The CDR3 here is CASSLGDRGNTEAFF. In DNA, the CDR3 is TGTGCCAGCAGTTTAGGGGACAGGGGGAACACTGAAGCTTTCTTT.

This chain uses TRBV19 with TRBJ1-2, with 7 bases matching TRBD1. This CDR3 region has 15 residues. Per germline, CDR1 LNHDA and CDR2 SQIVND (reference sequence). V lost 5 bases to trimming and J lost 4 bases; unmatched junction nucleotides: 10. CDR3 loop: CASSLSTGSSYGYTF. In DNA form, the CDR3 reads TGTGCCAGTAGTTTATCGACAGGGTCGAGCTATGGCTACACCTTC. Full variable domain (rest looked up from reference TRBV19 and TRBJ1-2): DGGITQSPKYLFRKEGQNVTLSCEQNLNHDAMYWYRQDPGQGLRLIYYSQIVNDFQKGDIAEGYSVSREKKESFPLTVTSAQKNPTAFYLCASSLSTGSSYGYTFGSGTRLTVV.

The chain recombines TRBV28 with TRBJ2-3; possibly TRBD1 for D (7 bases). Trimming took 6 bases from V and 3 from J, leaving 25 bases between them. CDR1 is MDHEN, CDR2 SYDVKM, per germline. The CDR3 loop spans 18 amino acids. The chain's CDR3 is CASSSPGPRGVETDTQYF. In nucleotides, the CDR3 is TGTGCCAGCAGCTCTCCGGGACCCAGGGGGGTAGAGACAGATACGCAGTATTTT.

This clone was counted between two and nine times. This chain uses TRBV30 with TRBJ2-3; possibly TRBD1 for D (6 bases). The CDR3 totals 15 residues. Trimming cost V 1 base and J 3 bases, with 14 bases left between them. The V gene's germline CDR1 is GTSNPN and CDR2 SVGIG (reference sequence). CDR3 coding DNA: TGTGCCTGGAGTGCCCACAGGACAGTTACAGATACGCAGTATTTT. It codes for CAWSAHRTVTDTQYF.

The count of this clone is one. The rearrangement links TRBV19 to TRBJ2-2, with 7 bases identical to TRBD2. CDR3 size: 16 residues. V shed 11 bases, J shed 0 bases, and the junction held 12 bases outside the gene matches. CDR1 LNHDA and CDR2 SQIVND come from the germline V gene (reference sequence). The CDR3 spells CASSAGLNPNTGELFF. CDR3 DNA sequence: TGTGCCTCATCAGCGGGACTAAACCCGAACACCGGGGAGCTGTTTTTT.

J is TRBJ1-1 and V is TRBV2; 7 nucleotides match TRBD1. Germline V gives CDR1 SNHLY, CDR2 FYNNEI. This CDR3 is built from 16 residues. Unmatched junction bases numbered 9, after V lost 4 bases and J lost 1 base. The CDR3 reads CASSAGGPGANTEAFF. The CDR3 region has the DNA TGTGCCAGCAGTGCAGGGGGTCCAGGGGCGAACACTGAAGCTTTCTTT.

The chain joins TRBV7-2 to TRBJ2-7; maybe TRBD2 (6 bases). CDR1 and CDR2 (germline): SGHTA, FQGNSA. The CDR3 totals 15 residues. Trimming took 2 bases from V and 0 from J, leaving 11 bases between them. CDR3 in DNA: TGTGCCAGCAGCTTAAATCGGGGGTCCTCCTACGAGCAGTACTTC. Amino acids: CASSLNRGSSYEQYF.

The sample holds a few counts of this clone. The rearrangement joins TRBV7-2 to TRBJ2-3, with D perhaps matching TRBD2 (6 bases). Germline assignment: CDR1 SGHTA and CDR2 FQGNSA. V lost 7 bases and J lost 3, with 17 bases in between. This CDR3 region has 15 residues. The CDR3 reads CASKWSGLSTDTQYF. In nucleotides, the CDR3 is TGTGCCAGCAAGTGGTCGGGACTGTCGACAGATACGCAGTATTTT.

This sequence joins TRBV19 and TRBJ1-2, with 10 positions matching TRBD1. CDR1 and CDR2 from the germline V gene are LNHDA and SQIVND (reference sequence). CDR3 length: 15 residues. V lost 5 bases to trimming and J lost 3 bases; unmatched junction nucleotides: 6. CDR3 DNA sequence: TGTGCCAGTAGTCGGACAGGGGGTTTTGACTATGGCTACACCTTC. Amino acid sequence: CASSRTGGFDYGYTF.

This chain connects TRBV7-9 to TRBJ1-1; unclear D gene. The CDR3 spans 12 residues. Trimming removed 5 bases at V and 1 base at J, with 5 bases between. Germline CDR1 and CDR2: SEHNR and FQNEAQ (reference sequence). In DNA form, the CDR3 reads TGTGCCAGCAGCGTGTGGAACACTGAAGCTTTCTTT. It is translated as CASSVWNTEAFF.

This clone was observed a handful of times. The rearrangement uses TRBV4-3 and TRBJ2-5, with 7 bases identical to TRBD1. From germline, CDR1 is LGHNA and CDR2 YSLEER. The CDR3 contains 14 residues. With V trimmed by 5 bases and J by 1 base, 4 bases remained unmatched. The CDR3 region is CASSRGTAQETQYF. The CDR3 DNA reads as TGCGCCAGCAGCAGGGGGACAGCCCAAGAGACCCAGTACTTC.

J is TRBJ1-2 and V is TRBV6-6; 8 bases agree with TRBD1. CDR1 is MNHNY, CDR2 SVGAGI, per germline (reference sequence). The ends lost 6 bases at V and 8 bases at J; junction bases unmatched: 17. The CDR3 covers 16 residues. The DNA of the CDR3 is TGTGCCAGCAGCCGCGGACAGGGTCCCCTGGTTAAAGGCTACACCTTC. This encodes CASSRGQGPLVKGYTF.

This clone was detected only a few times. This rearrangement joins TRBV11-2 to TRBJ2-7; possibly TRBD1 for D (6 bases). The V end lost 5 bases, the J end lost 0 bases, and 17 bases lay between the germline ends. The CDR3 loop spans 16 amino acids. In germline, CDR1 is SGHAT, CDR2 FQNNGV. Written as DNA, the CDR3 is TGTGCCAGCAGCCAGCATACAGACAGGCCCTCCTACGAGCAGTACTTC. Translation: CASSQHTDRPSYEQYF.

The chain combines TRBV27 with TRBJ2-1; tentative D call: TRBD1 (5 bases). This CDR3 contains 14 residues. Germline CDR1 reads MNHEY; CDR2 reads SMNVEV (reference sequence). Between the trimmed V and J ends, which lost 4 bases and 7 bases, there was a span of 14 bases. CDR3 sequence (DNA): TGTGCCAGCAGTTGGGGCAGGGTCCTTAATGAGCAGTTCTTC. Encoded protein: CASSWGRVLNEQFF.

This clone was seen a handful of times. The chain carries TRBV27 and TRBJ1-4, with 7 bases matching TRBD1. CDR3 length: 14 amino acids. V gave up 2 bases and J gave up 8 bases; unmatched junction bases: 5. CDR1 and CDR2 (germline): MNHEY, SMNVEV (reference sequence). CDR3 sequence (DNA): TGTGCCAGCAGTTTAACGACAGGGCGAGAAAAACTGTTTTTT. Its translation is CASSLTTGREKLFF.

The V call is TRBV28, the J call TRBJ2-7, with 12 bases that match TRBD2. V was pared by 2 bases and J by 5 bases, with 4 bases of the junction left unmatched. Per the germline V gene, CDR1 is MDHEN and CDR2 is SYDVKM. The CDR3 has 15 amino acids. CDR3 sequence reads: CASSLLLAGGDEQYF. CDR3 coding DNA: TGTGCCAGCAGTTTACTACTAGCGGGAGGAGACGAGCAGTACTTC.